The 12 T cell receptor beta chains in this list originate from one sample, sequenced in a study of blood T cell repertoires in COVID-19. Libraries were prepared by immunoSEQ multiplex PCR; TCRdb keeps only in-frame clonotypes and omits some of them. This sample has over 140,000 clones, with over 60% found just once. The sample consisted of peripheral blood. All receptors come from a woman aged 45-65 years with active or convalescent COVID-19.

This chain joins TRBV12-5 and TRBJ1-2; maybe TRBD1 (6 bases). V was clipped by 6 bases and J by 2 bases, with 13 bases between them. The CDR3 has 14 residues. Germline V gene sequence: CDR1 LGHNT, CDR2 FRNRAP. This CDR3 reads CASGGGGGNYGYTF. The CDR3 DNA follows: TGTGCTAGTGGGGGAGGGGGGGGCAACTATGGCTACACCTTC.

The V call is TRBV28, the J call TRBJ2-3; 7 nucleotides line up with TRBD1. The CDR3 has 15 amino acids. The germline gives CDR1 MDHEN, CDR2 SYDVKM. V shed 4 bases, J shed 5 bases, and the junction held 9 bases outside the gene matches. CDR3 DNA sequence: TGTGCCAGCAGTTCCCAACTCCCAGGGGGAGATACGCAGTATTTT. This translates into CASSSQLPGGDTQYF.

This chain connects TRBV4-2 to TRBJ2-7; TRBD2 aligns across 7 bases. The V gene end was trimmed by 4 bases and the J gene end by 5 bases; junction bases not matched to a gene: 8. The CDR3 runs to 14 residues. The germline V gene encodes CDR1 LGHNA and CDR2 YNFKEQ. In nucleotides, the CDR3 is TGTGCCAGCAGCCCCTATTGGGGGGGGAACGAGCAGTACTTC. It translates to CASSPYWGGNEQYF.

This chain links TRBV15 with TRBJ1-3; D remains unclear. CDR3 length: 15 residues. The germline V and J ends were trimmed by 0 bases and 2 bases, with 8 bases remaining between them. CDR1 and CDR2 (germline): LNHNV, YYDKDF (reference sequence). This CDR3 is CATSRDRGAGNTIYF. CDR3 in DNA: TGTGCCACCAGCAGAGATCGAGGTGCTGGAAACACCATATATTTT.

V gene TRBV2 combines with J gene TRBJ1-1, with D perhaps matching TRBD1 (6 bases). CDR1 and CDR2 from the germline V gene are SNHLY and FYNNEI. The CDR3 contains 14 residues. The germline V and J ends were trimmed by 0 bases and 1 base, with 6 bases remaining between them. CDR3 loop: CASSEAGQNTEAFF. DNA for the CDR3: TGTGCCAGCAGTGAAGCGGGACAGAACACTGAAGCTTTCTTT.

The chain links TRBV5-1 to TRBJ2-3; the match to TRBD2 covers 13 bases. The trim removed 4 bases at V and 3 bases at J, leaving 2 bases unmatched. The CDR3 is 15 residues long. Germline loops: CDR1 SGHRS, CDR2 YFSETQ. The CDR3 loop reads CASSRGLAGTDTQYF. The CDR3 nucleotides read TGCGCCAGCAGCCGGGGACTAGCGGGGACAGATACGCAGTATTTT.

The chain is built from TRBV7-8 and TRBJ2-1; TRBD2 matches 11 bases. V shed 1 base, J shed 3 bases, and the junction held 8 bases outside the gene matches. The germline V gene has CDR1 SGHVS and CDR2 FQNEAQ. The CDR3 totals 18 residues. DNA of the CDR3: TGTGCCAGCAGCTTAGACTTGACTAGCGGGAAACTCTACAATGAGCAGTTCTTC. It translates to CASSLDLTSGKLYNEQFF.

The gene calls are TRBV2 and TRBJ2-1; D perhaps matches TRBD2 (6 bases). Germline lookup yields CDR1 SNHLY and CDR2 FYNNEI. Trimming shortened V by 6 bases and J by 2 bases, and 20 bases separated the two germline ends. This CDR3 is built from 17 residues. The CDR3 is CASRPDGTRLPYNEQFF. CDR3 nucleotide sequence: TGTGCCAGCAGGCCCGACGGGACTCGCCTTCCCTACAATGAGCAGTTCTTC.

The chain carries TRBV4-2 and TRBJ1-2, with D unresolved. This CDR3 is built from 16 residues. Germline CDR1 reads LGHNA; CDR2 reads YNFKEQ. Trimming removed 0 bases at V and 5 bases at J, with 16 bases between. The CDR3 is CASSQEIRPDSYGYTF. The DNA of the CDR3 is TGTGCCAGCAGCCAAGAAATTAGGCCAGACTCTTATGGCTACACCTTC.

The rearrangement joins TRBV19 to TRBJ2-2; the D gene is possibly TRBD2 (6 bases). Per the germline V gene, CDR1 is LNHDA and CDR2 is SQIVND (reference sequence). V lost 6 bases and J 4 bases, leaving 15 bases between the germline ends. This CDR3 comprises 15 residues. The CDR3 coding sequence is TGTGCCAGTAGGACTGGCGGGACGGTCACCGGGGAGCTGTTTTTT. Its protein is CASRTGGTVTGELFF.

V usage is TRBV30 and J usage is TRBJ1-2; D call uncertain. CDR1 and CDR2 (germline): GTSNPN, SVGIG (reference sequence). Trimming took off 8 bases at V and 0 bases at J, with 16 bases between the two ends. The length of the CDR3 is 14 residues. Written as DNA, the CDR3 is TGTGCCCTGCGGACGGGAAAAACTAACTATGGCTACACCTTC. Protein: CALRTGKTNYGYTF.

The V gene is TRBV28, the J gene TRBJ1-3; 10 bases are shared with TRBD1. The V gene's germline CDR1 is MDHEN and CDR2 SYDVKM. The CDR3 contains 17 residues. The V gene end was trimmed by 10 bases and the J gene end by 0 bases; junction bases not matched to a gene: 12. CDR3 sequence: CATTAAGQGISGNTIYF. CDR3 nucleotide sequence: TGTGCCACCACCGCTGCGGGACAGGGGATCTCTGGAAACACCATATATTTT.